These 31 T cell receptor beta chains were all obtained from the same sample, sequenced in a study of blood T cell repertoires in COVID-19. The assay was immunoSEQ multiplex PCR, and TCRdb's table has in-frame clones only and misses some. The table shows over 300,000 clones, with approximately 85% occurring only once. Sequencing was done on a sample of peripheral blood. Receptor source: a human donor in a cohort sampled during active COVID-19.

V gene TRBV14 combines with J gene TRBJ1-4; a possible D gene is TRBD1 (6 bases). The CDR3 is 15 amino acids. CDR1 is SGHDN and CDR2 is FVKESK in the germline V gene. V shed 4 bases and J shed 2 bases, with 11 bases lying between them. CDR3 amino acids: CASSPAGQTNEKLFF. DNA of the CDR3: TGTGCCAGCAGCCCAGCAGGACAGACTAATGAAAAACTGTTTTTT. Together with reference TRBV14 and TRBJ1-4, the CDR3 gives the full variable domain: EAGVTQFPSHSVIEKGQTVTLRCDPISGHDNLYWYRRVMGKEIKFLLHFVKESKQDESGMPNNRFLAERTGGTYSTLKVQPAELEDSGVYFCASSPAGQTNEKLFFGSGTQLSVL.

This chain links TRBV27 with TRBJ1-5; a weak D match, TRBD1 (5 bases). The CDR3 extends over 13 amino acids. V shed 6 bases and J shed 9 bases, with 15 bases lying between them. Germline lookup yields CDR1 MNHEY and CDR2 SMNVEV (reference sequence). Here the CDR3 reads CASSLGGVRPQHF. CDR3 nucleotides: TGTGCCAGCAGCCTCGGGGGGGTTCGGCCCCAGCATTTT.

The V call is TRBV7-3, the J call TRBJ2-2; 7 nucleotides match TRBD1. The CDR3 runs 15 residues. V shed 0 bases and J 3 bases; nucleotides not matched to a gene: 1. From germline, CDR1 is SGHTA and CDR2 FQGTGA. The CDR3 is CASSLTGGDTGELFF. CDR3 bases: TGTGCCAGCAGCTTAACAGGGGGCGACACCGGGGAGCTGTTTTTT.

With respect to this clone: The sample holds other DNA sequences that translate to the same CDR3. This sequence joins TRBV2 and TRBJ2-1; a weak D match, TRBD1 (7 bases). Deletions cut 3 bases from V and 7 bases from J, with 13 bases between. CDR1 and CDR2 (germline): SNHLY, FYNNEI. There are 14 residues in the CDR3. CDR3 sequence reads: CASSEKAGGNEQFF. The CDR3 DNA reads as TGTGCCAGCAGTGAGAAGGCAGGGGGGAATGAGCAGTTCTTC.

V usage is TRBV19 and J usage is TRBJ1-5, with D tentatively TRBD1 (5 bases). Germline-derived CDR1 and CDR2 are LNHDA and SQIVND (reference sequence). This CDR3 is built from 15 residues. The V gene lost 3 bases and the J gene lost 2 bases, with 11 bases spanning the gap. CDR3 coding DNA: TGTGCCAGTAGTATTCGGGGGAAGGGCAATCAGCCCCAGCATTTT. Translation gives CASSIRGKGNQPQHF.

The chain is built from TRBV6-5 and TRBJ2-2; D is undetermined. This CDR3 has 13 residues. In germline, CDR1 is MNHEY, CDR2 SVGAGI. V was clipped by 4 bases and J by 4 bases, with 7 bases between them. The DNA of the CDR3 is TGTGCCAGCAGTTTCAGAGGCACCGGGGAGCTGTTTTTT. This sequence encodes CASSFRGTGELFF.

This chain connects TRBV6-6 to TRBJ1-5; 7 positions match TRBD1. Germline CDR1 reads MNHNY; CDR2 reads SVGAGI (reference sequence). CDR3 size: 19 residues. Germline trimming cut 6 bases from V and 4 bases from J; bases unmatched to any gene: 21. The CDR3 nucleotides read TGTGCCAGCAGGCGAGGGCAGGGGGGAGGTGGGGTGGTGAATCAGCCCCAGCATTTT. Encoded protein: CASRRGQGGGGVVNQPQHF.

This chain uses TRBV3-1 (or the pseudogene TRBV3-2) with TRBJ2-2; weak D call: TRBD2 (6 bases). From germline, CDR1 is LGHDT and CDR2 YNNKEL (reference sequence). V shed 4 bases and J shed 7 bases, with 13 bases lying between them. The CDR3 is 14 residues long. In DNA form, the CDR3 reads TGTGCCAGCAGCCTCGGAGGGGTCGGCGGGGAGCTGTTTTTT. Translating it yields CASSLGGVGGELFF.

The chain recombines TRBV30 with TRBJ2-1, with a possible D match to TRBD2 (6 bases). V shed 5 bases and J shed 0 bases, with 14 bases lying between them. The germline V gene has CDR1 GTSNPN and CDR2 SVGIG (reference sequence). The CDR3 extends over 15 amino acids. Written as DNA, the CDR3 is TGTGCCTGGGCCTGGGACTTGAGCTCCTACAATGAGCAGTTCTTC. Translated: CAWAWDLSSYNEQFF.

The chain is built from TRBV29-1 and TRBJ1-1; D ambiguous. The CDR3 totals 14 residues. In germline, CDR1 is SQVTM, CDR2 ANQGSEA. The V and J ends lost 3 bases and 1 base respectively, with 12 bases between them. CDR3 nucleotide sequence: TGCAGCGTTGATTCCCTACGGGAGAACACTGAAGCTTTCTTT. Translated, it gives CSVDSLRENTEAFF.

The chain employs TRBV6-5 and TRBJ1-3; D is unresolved. Trimming shortened V by 6 bases and J by 4 bases, and 13 bases separated the two germline ends. The CDR3 is made up of 14 amino acids. The V gene's germline CDR1 is MNHEY and CDR2 SVGAGI. CDR3 in amino acids: CASSTDSGGNTIYF. Written as DNA, the CDR3 is TGTGCCAGCAGCACGGACTCCGGCGGAAACACCATATATTTT.

The J gene is TRBJ2-7, the V gene TRBV7-2; TRBD2 is a possible D gene (7 bases). The CDR3 loop spans 18 amino acids. The V gene lost 2 bases and the J gene lost 1 base, with 21 bases spanning the gap. The V gene's germline CDR1 is SGHTA and CDR2 FQGNSA. CDR3 in amino acids: CASSLRLGGLQISYEQYF. The CDR3 DNA reads TGTGCCAGCAGCTTACGTTTAGGGGGACTACAAATATCCTACGAGCAGTACTTC.

The chain is built from TRBV29-1 and TRBJ2-4, with 9 bases identical to TRBD1. The V gene end was trimmed by 4 bases and the J gene end by 8 bases; junction bases not matched to a gene: 6. Looked up from germline, CDR1 is SQVTM and CDR2 is ANQGSEA. CDR3 length equals 13 residues. CDR3 in amino acids: CSVGTGEEDIQYF. In DNA, the CDR3 is TGCAGCGTTGGGACAGGGGAGGAAGACATTCAGTACTTC.

This clone has only a few counts. This rearrangement joins TRBV5-6 to TRBJ2-4; 9 nucleotides agree with TRBD2. CDR1 is SGHDT and CDR2 is YYEEEE in the germline V gene. The junction had 8 bases not matched to a gene; V was cut back by 0 bases and J by 10 bases. The CDR3 is 15 amino acids. The DNA of the CDR3 is TGTGCCAGCAGCTTGGGGCTAGCGGGGAAGAGAATTCAGTACTTC. It translates to CASSLGLAGKRIQYF.

This sequence joins TRBV19 and TRBJ2-1; the D gene is possibly TRBD1 (6 bases). Per the germline V gene, CDR1 is LNHDA and CDR2 is SQIVND (reference sequence). V was clipped by 7 bases and J by 7 bases, with 14 bases between them. The CDR3 runs 13 residues. The DNA of the CDR3 is TGTGCCAGTACCACTGACAGGTGGAATGAGCAGTTCTTC. Translating gives CASTTDRWNEQFF.

This clone was detected once. An end of the junction differs from the germline gene, which may be a read error. The rearrangement uses TRBV12-3 or TRBV12-4 and TRBJ2-1; TRBD2 aligns across 8 bases. The CDR3 has 12 amino acids. In nucleotides, the CDR3 is TGTGCCAGCAGCTTAGCGGGGCTGGAGCAGTTCTTC. This translates into CASSLAGLEQFF.

In DNA form, the CDR3 reads TGTGCCAGCAGCCCTCTGGACAGGGTTAGCACCGGGGAGCTGTTTTTT. This encodes CASSPLDRVSTGELFF. The J gene is TRBJ2-2, the V gene TRBV7-6; 8 positions agree with TRBD1. CDR3 length: 16 amino acids. V was clipped by 5 bases and J by 4 bases; unmatched bases: 9. Germline values: CDR1 SGHVS, CDR2 FNYEAQ.

This chain links TRBV11-2 with TRBJ2-5; 8 bases line up with TRBD1. The trim removed 5 bases at V and 1 base at J, leaving 6 bases unmatched. In germline, CDR1 is SGHAT, CDR2 FQNNGV. CDR3 length: 15 residues. In nucleotides, the CDR3 is TGTGCCAGCAGCCAGAACAGGGGGACCCAAGAGACCCAGTACTTC. Its translation: CASSQNRGTQETQYF.

This clone was picked up one time. The V gene is TRBV9, the J gene TRBJ2-7, with 7 bases lining up with TRBD1. The CDR3 consists of 15 residues. V shed 3 bases, J shed 4 bases, and the junction held 10 bases outside the gene matches. Germline V gene data show CDR1 as SGDLS and CDR2 as YYNGEE. The CDR3 nucleotides are TGTGCCAGCAGCGGTCCCGGGACAGCAAGATACGAGCAGTACTTC. Protein sequence: CASSGPGTARYEQYF.

The chain couples TRBV15 to TRBJ2-1; possible D gene TRBD2, 7 bases. The CDR3 has 17 residues. CDR1 is LNHNV, CDR2 YYDKDF, per germline (reference sequence). Deletions cut 1 base from V and 8 bases from J, with 21 bases between. The CDR3 DNA reads as TGTGCCACCAGCAGAGCAACTTCAGCGGGACACATGGATGAGCAGTTCTTC. Protein sequence: CATSRATSAGHMDEQFF.

The J gene is TRBJ1-1, the V gene TRBV5-6, with TRBD1 matching over 8 bases. The CDR3 extends over 16 amino acids. Germline V gives CDR1 SGHDT, CDR2 YYEEEE. The V gene end was trimmed by 3 bases and the J gene end by 0 bases; junction bases not matched to a gene: 7. CDR3 sequence reads: CASSYDRGFMNTEAFF. In DNA form, the CDR3 reads TGTGCCAGCAGCTACGACAGGGGCTTCATGAACACTGAAGCTTTCTTT.

The chain has TRBV5-1 and TRBJ1-3, with TRBD1 as a possible D gene (5 bases). Germline-derived CDR1 and CDR2 are SGHRS and YFSETQ. The CDR3 sequence is 16 residues long. Trimming left V 4 bases short and J 0 bases short, with 14 bases between. The CDR3 bases are TGCGCCAGCAGCGGACACGAGAACCTCTCTGGAAACACCATATATTTT. This sequence encodes CASSGHENLSGNTIYF.

This chain joins TRBV4-2 and TRBJ2-1; 9 bases match TRBD2. V lost 2 bases and J lost 10; bases outside the gene matches: 15. From germline, CDR1 is LGHNA and CDR2 YNFKEQ. The CDR3 sequence is 17 residues long. Here the CDR3 reads CASSQQSFSGGTREQFF. As DNA, the CDR3 is TGTGCCAGCAGCCAACAGAGCTTCAGCGGGGGGACGCGGGAGCAGTTCTTC.

The CDR3 DNA sequence: TGTGCCTGGAGTGTCCGCAATTACCAGGCTTTCTTT. Its translation: CAWSVRNYQAFF. The rearrangement joins TRBV30 to TRBJ1-1; D gene uncertain. CDR1 GTSNPN and CDR2 SVGIG come from the germline V gene (reference sequence). The CDR3 runs to 12 residues. V lost 0 bases and J lost 11, with 13 bases in between.

The V and J genes are TRBV4-1 and TRBJ1-4, with D possibly matching TRBD1 (6 bases). V lost 0 bases and J lost 0, with 14 bases in between. The CDR3 loop spans 18 amino acids. Looked up from germline, CDR1 is MGHRA and CDR2 is YSYEKL. The CDR3 loop reads CASSQEGTSPATNEKLFF. The CDR3 DNA reads as TGCGCCAGCAGCCAAGAAGGGACATCACCTGCAACTAATGAAAAACTGTTTTTT.

The rearrangement links TRBV10-3 to TRBJ2-7; D perhaps matches TRBD1 (6 bases). Germline V gene lookup returns CDR1 ENHRY and CDR2 SYGVKD. The CDR3 extends over 16 amino acids. The V end lost 8 bases, the J end lost 0 bases, and 20 bases lay between the germline ends. CDR3 region: CAISPVGQGPSYEQYF. The DNA for the CDR3 is TGTGCCATCTCCCCGGTTGGCCAGGGGCCCTCCTACGAGCAGTACTTC.

J is TRBJ1-2 and V is TRBV14; D perhaps matches TRBD1 (6 bases). Trimming pared 3 bases from V and 5 bases from J, leaving 16 bases between. Germline V gene data show CDR1 as SGHDN and CDR2 as FVKESK. This CDR3 has 15 amino acids. Here the CDR3 reads CASSQADRWGYGYTF. The DNA for the CDR3 is TGTGCCAGCAGCCAGGCCGACAGGTGGGGGTATGGCTACACCTTC.

The chain uses TRBV10-3 and TRBJ2-7; 8 positions match TRBD1. Germline V lookup: CDR1 ENHRY, CDR2 SYGVKD. The CDR3 is 16 residues long. V was clipped by 2 bases and J by 7 bases; unmatched bases: 13. CDR3 sequence: CAISEPGGQVAGEQYF. In DNA form, the CDR3 reads TGTGCCATCAGTGAGCCAGGGGGACAGGTCGCTGGTGAGCAGTACTTC.

This clone was detected only a few times. The genes are TRBV12-3 or TRBV12-4 and TRBJ2-7; no reliable D call. V was pared by 7 bases and J by 0 bases, with 7 bases between. The CDR3 runs 12 residues. The CDR3 region is CASMGNSYEQYF. The CDR3 coding sequence is TGTGCCAGCATGGGCAACTCCTACGAGCAGTACTTC.

The rearrangement joins TRBV5-4 to TRBJ1-2; D remains ambiguous. CDR1 SGHNT and CDR2 YYREEE come from the germline V gene (reference sequence). Trimming removed 4 bases at V and 4 bases at J, with 17 bases between. CDR3 length: 15 residues. The CDR3 DNA sequence: TGTGCCAGCAGCGCGTCCGAGGAGGTCTCCTATGGCTACACCTTC. Translating it yields CASSASEEVSYGYTF.

The V gene is TRBV24-1, the J gene TRBJ2-5; 7 bases agree with TRBD1. Trimming removed 7 bases from V and 5 bases from J; junction bases left unmatched: 12. Germline CDR1 reads KGHDR; CDR2 reads SFDVKD. The CDR3 spans 15 residues. DNA of the CDR3: TGTGCCACCAGCATCTATACAGGGGCGCGGGAGACCCAGTACTTC. Translating gives CATSIYTGARETQYF.